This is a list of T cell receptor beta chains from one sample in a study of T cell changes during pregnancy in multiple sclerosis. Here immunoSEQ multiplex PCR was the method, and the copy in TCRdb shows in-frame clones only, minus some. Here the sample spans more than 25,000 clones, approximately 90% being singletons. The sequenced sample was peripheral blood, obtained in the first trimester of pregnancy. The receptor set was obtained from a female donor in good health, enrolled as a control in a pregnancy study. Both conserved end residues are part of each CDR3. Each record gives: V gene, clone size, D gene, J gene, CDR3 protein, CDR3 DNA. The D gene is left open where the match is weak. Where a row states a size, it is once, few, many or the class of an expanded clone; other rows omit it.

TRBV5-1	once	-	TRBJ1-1	CASSLARGQNTEAFF	TGCGCCAGCAGCTTGGCAAGGGGCCAGAACACTGAAGCTTTCTTT
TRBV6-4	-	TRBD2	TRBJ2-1	CASSGTSGSNEQFF	TGTGCCAGCAGTGGGACTAGCGGGAGCAATGAGCAGTTCTTC
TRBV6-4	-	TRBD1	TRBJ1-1	CASSGTGEHTEAFF	TGTGCCAGCAGTGGAACAGGGGAACACACTGAAGCTTTCTTT
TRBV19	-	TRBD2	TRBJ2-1	CASRLAGDGEQFF	TGTGCCAGCAGACTAGCGGGAGATGGTGAGCAGTTCTTC
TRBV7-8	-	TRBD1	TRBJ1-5	CASSLLPGQGRKQDPPQHF	TGTGCCAGCAGCTTATTGCCCGGACAGGGGCGAAAGCAGGATCCGCCCCAGCATTTT
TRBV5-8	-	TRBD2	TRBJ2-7	CASSPGTSGGLPAEQYF	TGTGCCAGCAGCCCCGGGACTAGCGGGGGCCTGCCGGCCGAGCAGTACTTC
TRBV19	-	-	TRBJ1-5	CASSIGGGSRQPQHF	TGTGCCAGTAGTATTGGGGGAGGGAGTCGACAGCCCCAGCATTTT
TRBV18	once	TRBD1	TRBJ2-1	CASSPPPGQGIRLNEQFF	TGTGCCAGCTCACCACCTCCGGGACAGGGAATTAGGCTCAATGAGCAGTTCTTC
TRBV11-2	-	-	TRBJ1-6	CASSLELFNSPLHF	TGTGCCAGCAGCTTAGAACTTTTTAATTCACCCCTCCACTTT
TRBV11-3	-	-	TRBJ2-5	CASSLDSNQETQYF	TGTGCCAGCAGCTTGGACAGCAATCAAGAGACCCAGTACTTC
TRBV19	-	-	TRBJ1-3	CASSQVTGNTIYF	TGTGCCAGTAGTCAGGTCACTGGAAACACCATATATTTT
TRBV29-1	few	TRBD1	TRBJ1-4	CSALITDRGSEKLFF	TGCAGCGCACTTATAACGGACAGGGGAAGCGAAAAACTGTTTTTT
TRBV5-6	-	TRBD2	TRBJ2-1	CASSVASGGRAYEQFF	TGTGCCAGCAGCGTCGCTTCGGGCGGGAGGGCCTATGAGCAGTTCTTC
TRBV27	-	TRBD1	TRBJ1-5	CASSLQGSSNQPQHF	TGTGCCAGCAGCCTACAGGGGAGTAGCAATCAGCCCCAGCATTTT
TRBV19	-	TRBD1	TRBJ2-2	CASRADRGLTGELFF	TGTGCCAGTAGAGCCGACAGGGGGCTCACCGGGGAGCTGTTTTTT
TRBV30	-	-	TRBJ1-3	CAGYRSPGNTIYF	TGTGCCGGTTACAGGAGTCCTGGAAACACCATATATTTT
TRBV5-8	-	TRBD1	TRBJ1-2	CASTYQVPTGAYGYTF	TGTGCCAGCACGTACCAAGTCCCGACAGGGGCTTATGGCTACACCTTC
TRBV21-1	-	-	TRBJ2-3	CASSKALAGGPKDTQYF	TGTGCCAGCAGCAAAGCGCTAGCGGGAGGGCCTAAAGATACGCAGTATTTT
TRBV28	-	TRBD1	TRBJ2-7	CASSPGQGAYPYF	TGTGCCAGCAGTCCGGGACAGGGGGCGTACCCGTACTTC
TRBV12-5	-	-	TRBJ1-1	CASGPLLRQVNTEAFF	TGTGCTAGTGGTCCTCTCCTCAGACAGGTCAACACTGAAGCTTTCTTT
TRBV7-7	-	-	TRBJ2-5	CASSTREGSQETQYF	TGTGCTAGCAGTACCAGAGAGGGATCCCAAGAGACCCAGTACTTC
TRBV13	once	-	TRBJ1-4	CASSPRRVQRTEKLFF	TGTGCCAGCAGCCCCCGGAGGGTACAGCGAACTGAAAAACTGTTTTTT
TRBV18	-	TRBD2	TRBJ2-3	CASSPGSGGATDTQYF	TGTGCCAGCTCACCAGGGAGCGGGGGGGCAACAGATACGCAGTATTTT
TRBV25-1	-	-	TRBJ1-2	CASNGPGGTDGYTF	TGTGCCAGCAACGGCCCCGGGGGTACGGATGGCTACACCTTC
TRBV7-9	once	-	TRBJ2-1	CASSPDSYNEQFF	TGTGCCAGCAGTCCTGACAGCTACAATGAGCAGTTCTTC
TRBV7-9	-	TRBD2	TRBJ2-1	CASSIAPGTSAFF	TGTGCCAGCAGCATAGCTCCGGGGACTAGCGCGTTCTTC
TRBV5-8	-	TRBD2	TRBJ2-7	CASSLMLAGVMEQYF	TGTGCCAGCAGCTTGATGCTAGCGGGAGTCATGGAGCAGTACTTC
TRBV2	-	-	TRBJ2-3	CASPGAGEGDTQYF	TGTGCCAGCCCGGGGGCGGGAGAGGGAGATACGCAGTATTTT
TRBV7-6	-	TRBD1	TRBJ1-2	CASSSASGGFNYGYTF	TGTGCCAGCAGCTCTGCGTCAGGGGGCTTCAACTATGGCTACACCTTC
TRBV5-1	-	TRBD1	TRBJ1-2	CASSLAGQGKGYTF	TGCGCCAGCAGCTTGGCCGGACAGGGGAAAGGCTACACCTTC
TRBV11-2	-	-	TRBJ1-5	CASSCPEVGTEEQPQHF	TGTGCCAGCAGCTGCCCGGAGGTAGGCACCGAAGAACAGCCCCAGCATTTT
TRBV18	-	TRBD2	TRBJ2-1	CASSPGLADNEQFF	TGTGCCAGCTCACCAGGGCTAGCGGACAATGAGCAGTTCTTC
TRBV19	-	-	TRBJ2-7	CASSGDTYEQYF	TGTGCCAGTAGCGGGGATACCTACGAGCAGTACTTC
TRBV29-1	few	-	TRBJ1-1	CSTVRGGKNTEAFF	TGCAGCACCGTAAGGGGTGGGAAGAACACTGAAGCTTTCTTT
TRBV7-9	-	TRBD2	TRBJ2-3	CASSKRGMASGVTDTQYF	TGTGCCAGCAGCAAGCGTGGTATGGCTAGCGGGGTCACAGATACGCAGTATTTT
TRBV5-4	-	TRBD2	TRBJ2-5	CASSLLAGVGETQYF	TGTGCCAGCAGCTTGCTAGCGGGAGTAGGGGAGACCCAGTACTTC
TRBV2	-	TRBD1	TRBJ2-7	CASSEIGTGAYEQYF	TGTGCCAGCAGTGAAATTGGGACAGGGGCCTACGAGCAGTACTTC
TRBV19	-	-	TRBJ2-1	CASSMWGGGDEQFF	TGTGCCAGTAGTATGTGGGGCGGGGGCGATGAGCAGTTCTTC
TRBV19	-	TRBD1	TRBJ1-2	CASSHRQGATYGYTF	TGTGCCAGTAGCCATCGACAGGGGGCGACCTATGGCTACACCTTC
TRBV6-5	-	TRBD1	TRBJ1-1	CASSTGQGDTEAFF	TGTGCCAGCAGTACCGGACAGGGAGACACTGAAGCTTTCTTT
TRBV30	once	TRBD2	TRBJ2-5	CAWSRGELAGQETQYF	TGTGCCTGGAGCCGGGGCGAACTAGCGGGGCAAGAGACCCAGTACTTC
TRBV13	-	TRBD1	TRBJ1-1	CASSGGDRVQAFF	TGTGCCAGCAGCGGAGGGGACAGGGTGCAGGCTTTCTTT
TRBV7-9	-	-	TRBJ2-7	CASSLDGGAYEQYF	TGTGCCAGCAGCTTAGATGGAGGTGCCTACGAGCAGTACTTC
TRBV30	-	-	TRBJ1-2	CAWEPWEGGYGYTF	TGTGCCTGGGAACCGTGGGAGGGTGGGTATGGCTACACCTTC
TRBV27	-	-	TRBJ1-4	CASRWNSRQNEKLFF	TGTGCCAGCAGATGGAACTCCCGACAGAACGAAAAACTGTTTTTT
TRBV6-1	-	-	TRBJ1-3	CASRETGRGNTIYF	TGTGCCAGCAGAGAGACAGGTCGTGGAAACACCATATATTTT
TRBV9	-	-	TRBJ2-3	CASSAVSGLDTQYF	TGTGCCAGCAGCGCAGTCTCAGGTCTGGATACGCAGTATTTT
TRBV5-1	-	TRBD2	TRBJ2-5	CASSRSGTSDIETQYF	TGCGCCAGCAGCCGATCCGGGACTAGCGATATTGAGACCCAGTACTTC
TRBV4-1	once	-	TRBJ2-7	CASSPTEGYEQYF	TGCGCCAGCAGCCCAACGGAGGGCTACGAGCAGTACTTC
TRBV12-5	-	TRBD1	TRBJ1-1	CASHRGLNTEAFF	TGTGCTAGTCACAGGGGCTTGAACACTGAAGCTTTCTTT
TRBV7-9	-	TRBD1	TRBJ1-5	CASSFTGDGQPQHF	TGTGCCAGCAGCTTTACAGGGGACGGGCAGCCCCAGCATTTT
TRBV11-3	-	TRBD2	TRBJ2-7	CASSRGGGYEQYF	TGTGCCAGCAGTCGGGGGGGCGGCTACGAGCAGTACTTC
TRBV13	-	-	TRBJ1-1	CASSQGRGGANTEAFF	TGTGCCAGCAGCCAAGGGCGGGGGGGGGCGAACACTGAAGCTTTCTTT
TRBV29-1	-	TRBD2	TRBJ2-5	CSVEAGGPGETQYF	TGCAGCGTTGAGGCGGGAGGGCCGGGGGAGACCCAGTACTTC
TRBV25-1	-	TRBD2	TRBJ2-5	CASSEWGSGSEETQYF	TGTGCCAGCAGTGAATGGGGTAGCGGGAGTGAAGAGACCCAGTACTTC